A single sample is the source of the 16 T cell receptor beta chains below, sequenced in a study of shared clonotypes between healthy human individuals. Here immunoSEQ multiplex PCR was the method, and the copy in TCRdb shows in-frame clones only, minus some. The sample records millions of clones, roughly 94% being singletons. Specimen: naive CD4+ T cells sorted from blood. Subset denoted: CD45RA+ positively selected. The receptors shown here come from a man between 18 and 35 years old in good health.

This chain links TRBV5-5 with TRBJ1-5; the match to TRBD1 covers 8 bases. The CDR3 contains 16 residues. V lost 3 bases and J lost 5; bases outside the gene matches: 10. CDR1 is SGHKS, CDR2 YYEKEE, per germline (reference sequence). In DNA, the CDR3 is TGTGCCAGCAGCTCGTTCGATGGACAGGGATATCAGCCCCAGCATTTT. Its translation is CASSSFDGQGYQPQHF.

The rearrangement joins TRBV6-6 to TRBJ1-4, with D unclear. Between the trimmed V and J ends, which lost 3 bases and 5 bases, there was a span of 13 bases. The CDR3 loop spans 15 amino acids. The germline gives CDR1 MNHNY, CDR2 SVGAGI (reference sequence). CDR3 DNA: TGTGCCAGCAGTTATCTGGGCCACCCCAATGAAAAACTGTTTTTT. Encoded protein: CASSYLGHPNEKLFF.

This sequence joins TRBV20-1 and TRBJ2-1; D tentatively reads TRBD1 or TRBD2 (5 bases each). This CDR3 comprises 11 residues. Trimming took 3 bases from V and 7 from J, leaving 7 bases between them. Germline V lookup: CDR1 DFQATT, CDR2 SNEGSKA (reference sequence). For the CDR3, the DNA is TGCAGTGCTAGTTGGGGGAATGAGCAGTTCTTC. As protein: CSASWGNEQFF.

Details on this clone: Other DNA sequences in this sample translate to the same CDR3. For the CDR3, the DNA is TGTGCCAGCAGCTTAGATCTCAGGGGGCCATATGGCTACACCTTC. Translation: CASSLDLRGPYGYTF. This chain uses TRBV11-2 with TRBJ1-2; 8 bases line up with TRBD1. The V gene end was trimmed by 0 bases and the J gene end by 5 bases; junction bases not matched to a gene: 5. CDR1 is SGHAT and CDR2 is FQNNGV in the germline V gene. The CDR3 has 15 residues.

J is TRBJ2-1 and V is TRBV6-6, with no clear D. The CDR3 consists of 15 residues. The germline CDR1 and CDR2 sequences are MNHNY and SVGAGI (reference sequence). V was trimmed by 3 bases and J by 0 bases, leaving 9 bases between them. CDR3 sequence reads: CASSYGRLSYNEQFF. The DNA of the CDR3 is TGTGCCAGCAGTTATGGCCGCCTCTCCTACAATGAGCAGTTCTTC.

In the case of this clone: Other DNA sequences in this specimen translate into the identical CDR3. The chain joins TRBV6-5 to TRBJ1-1; a possible D gene is TRBD1 (5 bases). This CDR3 is built from 14 residues. The germline gives CDR1 MNHEY, CDR2 SVGAGI. V lost 3 bases and J 3 bases, leaving 11 bases between the germline ends. CDR3 sequence: CASSYDRTDTEAFF. The CDR3, as DNA: TGTGCCAGCAGTTATGACAGAACGGACACTGAAGCTTTCTTT.

This chain links TRBV19 with TRBJ1-6; maybe TRBD1 (6 bases). This CDR3 region has 19 residues. CDR1 and CDR2 (germline): LNHDA, SQIVND (reference sequence). V lost 5 bases and J lost 3, with 23 bases in between. CDR3 in amino acids: CASSAGQVAGSLYNSPLHF. The DNA of the CDR3 is TGTGCCAGTAGTGCGGGACAAGTGGCGGGGTCCCTCTATAATTCACCCCTCCACTTT.

This clone was observed once. A clone one base away is much larger, so this may be a read error. Different DNA sequences within this sample yield the same CDR3. The chain joins TRBV7-2 to TRBJ1-2, with 9 bases aligning to TRBD1. J lost 1 base, V lost 5 bases, and 2 bases had no gene match. Germline assignment: CDR1 SGHTA and CDR2 FQGNSA. The CDR3 has 14 amino acids. This CDR3 is CASSPGQGNYGYTF. The CDR3 DNA follows: TGTGCCAGCAGCCCGGGACAGGGTAACTATGGCTACACCTTC.

This clone has only one observation. This rearrangement joins TRBV11-1 to TRBJ2-7, with D possibly matching TRBD1 (5 bases). This CDR3 is 12 amino acids long. From germline, CDR1 is SGHAT and CDR2 FQDESV (reference sequence). Trimming pared 3 bases from V and 6 bases from J, leaving 9 bases between. CDR3 loop: CASSFAGFEQYF. The CDR3 nucleotides read TGTGCCAGCAGCTTTGCAGGGTTCGAGCAGTACTTC.

Here the CDR3 reads CASTTLQGSSYEQYF. CDR3 DNA: TGTGCCAGCACCACCTTACAGGGGTCGAGCTACGAGCAGTACTTC. This chain joins TRBV6-1 and TRBJ2-7, with TRBD1 matching 7 bases. The V gene's germline CDR1 is MNHNS and CDR2 SASEGT. The CDR3 has 15 residues. The trim removed 7 bases at V and 3 bases at J, leaving 12 bases unmatched.

This sequence joins TRBV6-6 and TRBJ1-1; D uncertain. Deletions cut 2 bases from V and 3 bases from J, with 7 bases between. Germline V gene sequence: CDR1 MNHNY, CDR2 SVGAGI (reference sequence). This CDR3 comprises 13 residues. This CDR3 is CASSYTRDTEAFF. The CDR3 coding sequence is TGTGCCAGCAGTTACACTCGGGACACTGAAGCTTTCTTT.

On this clone: Within the sample, other DNA sequences also encode this same CDR3. The V and J genes are TRBV5-1 and TRBJ1-5; D is ambiguous. The germline V gene has CDR1 SGHRS and CDR2 YFSETQ. CDR3 length: 14 amino acids. V was trimmed by 0 bases and J by 7 bases, leaving 11 bases between them. The CDR3 coding sequence is TGCGCCAGCAGCTTGGCTGGCGGTTCGCAGCCCCAGCATTTT. Protein: CASSLAGGSQPQHF.

The gene calls are TRBV11-2 and TRBJ2-5; 11 bases are a match to TRBD1. This CDR3 is built from 16 residues. CDR1 and CDR2 from the germline V gene are SGHAT and FQNNGV. The J segment lost 9 bases and the V segment lost 1 base, leaving 10 bases of the junction unmatched. The CDR3 reads CASSLGGTGGQKAQYF. The DNA of the CDR3 is TGTGCCAGCAGCTTAGGAGGGACAGGGGGTCAGAAGGCCCAGTACTTC. Together with reference TRBV11-2 and TRBJ2-5, the CDR3 gives the full variable domain: EAGVAQSPRYKIIEKRQSVAFWCNPISGHATLYWYQQILGQGPKLLIQFQNNGVVDDSQLPKDRFSAERLKGVDSTLKIQPAKLEDSAVYLCASSLGGTGGQKAQYFGPGTRLLVL.

The gene calls are TRBV6-5 and TRBJ1-3; maybe TRBD1 (6 bases). This CDR3 region has 15 residues. Trimming shortened V by 6 bases and J by 7 bases, and 19 bases separated the two germline ends. Per the germline V gene, CDR1 is MNHEY and CDR2 is SVGAGI. As DNA, the CDR3 is TGTGCCAGCAGGGAGGCGGGACAAAAATCGAACACCATATATTTT. Its protein product is CASREAGQKSNTIYF.

The rearrangement joins TRBV6-1 to TRBJ2-4; the D gene is possibly TRBD1 (6 bases). This CDR3 spans 15 amino acids. Trimming left V 6 bases short and J 6 bases short, with 18 bases between. Germline values: CDR1 MNHNS, CDR2 SASEGT. The CDR3 here is CASRGANRVANIQYF. The CDR3 DNA reads as TGTGCCAGCAGGGGGGCGAACAGGGTTGCAAACATTCAGTACTTC.

This chain connects TRBV30 to TRBJ1-3; D not certain. There are 15 residues in the CDR3. V gave up 0 bases and J gave up 4 bases, with 13 bases separating them. Germline V gene sequence: CDR1 GTSNPN, CDR2 SVGIG (reference sequence). In DNA, the CDR3 is TGTGCCTGGAGTGTAAGGCTGGGAGCGGGAAACACCATATATTTT. This gives the protein CAWSVRLGAGNTIYF. The whole variable domain, remainder taken from reference TRBV30 and TRBJ1-3, is SQTIHQWPATLVQPVGSPLSLECTVEGTSNPNLYWYRQAAGRGLQLLFYSVGIGQISSEVPQNLSASRPQDRQFILSSKKLLLSDSGFYLCAWSVRLGAGNTIYFGEGSWLTVV.